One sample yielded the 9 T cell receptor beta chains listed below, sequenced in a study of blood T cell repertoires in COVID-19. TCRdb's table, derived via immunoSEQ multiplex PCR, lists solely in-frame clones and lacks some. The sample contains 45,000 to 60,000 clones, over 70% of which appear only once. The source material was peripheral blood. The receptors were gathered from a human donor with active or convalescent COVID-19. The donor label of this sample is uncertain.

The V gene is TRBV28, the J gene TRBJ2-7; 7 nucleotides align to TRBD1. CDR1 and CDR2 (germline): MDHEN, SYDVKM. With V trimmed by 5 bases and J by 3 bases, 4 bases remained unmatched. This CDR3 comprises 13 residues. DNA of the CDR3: TGTGCCAGCAGTCTTGGGACAGACTACGAGCAGTACTTC. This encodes CASSLGTDYEQYF.

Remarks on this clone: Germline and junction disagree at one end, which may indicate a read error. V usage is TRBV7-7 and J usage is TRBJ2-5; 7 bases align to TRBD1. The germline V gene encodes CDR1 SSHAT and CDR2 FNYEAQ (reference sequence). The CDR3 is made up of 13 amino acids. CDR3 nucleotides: TGTGCTAGCAGTCCGGGGACAGAAGAGACCCAGTACTTC. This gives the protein CASSPGTEETQYF.

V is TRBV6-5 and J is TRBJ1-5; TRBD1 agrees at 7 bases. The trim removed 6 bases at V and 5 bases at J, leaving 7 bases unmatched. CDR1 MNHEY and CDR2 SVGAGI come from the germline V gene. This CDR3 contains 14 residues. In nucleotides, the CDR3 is TGTGCCAGCAGCCGGGGACAGACATATCAGCCCCAGCATTTT. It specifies CASSRGQTYQPQHF.

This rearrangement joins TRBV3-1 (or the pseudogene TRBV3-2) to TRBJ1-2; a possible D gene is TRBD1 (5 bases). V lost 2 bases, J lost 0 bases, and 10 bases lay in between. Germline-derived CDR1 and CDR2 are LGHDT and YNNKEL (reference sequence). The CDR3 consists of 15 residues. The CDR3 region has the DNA TGTGCCAGCAGCCAACGGTCGGGGGCTAACTATGGCTACACCTTC. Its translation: CASSQRSGANYGYTF.

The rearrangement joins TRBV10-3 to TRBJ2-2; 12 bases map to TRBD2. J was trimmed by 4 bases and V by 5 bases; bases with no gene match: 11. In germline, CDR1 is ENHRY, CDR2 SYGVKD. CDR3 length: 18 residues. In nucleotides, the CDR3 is TGTGCCATCAGTCCTTCACTGGGACTAGCGGGCCCCACCGGGGAGCTGTTTTTT. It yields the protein CAISPSLGLAGPTGELFF.

For the CDR3, the DNA is TGTGCCAGTAGTATAGGGGTAGGCGGGAGATTGACAGATACGCAGTATTTT. This encodes CASSIGVGGRLTDTQYF. The chain recombines TRBV19 with TRBJ2-3; 7 positions agree with TRBD2. Unmatched junction bases numbered 10, after V lost 1 base and J lost 3 bases. In germline, CDR1 is LNHDA, CDR2 SQIVND (reference sequence). There are 17 residues in the CDR3.

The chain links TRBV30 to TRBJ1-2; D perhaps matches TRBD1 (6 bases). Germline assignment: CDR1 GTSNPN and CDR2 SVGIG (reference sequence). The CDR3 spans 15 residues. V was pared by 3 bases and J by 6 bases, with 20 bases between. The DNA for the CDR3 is TGTGCCTGGAGACGTTCTCCCGGGACACTTAATGGCTACACCTTC. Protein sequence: CAWRRSPGTLNGYTF.

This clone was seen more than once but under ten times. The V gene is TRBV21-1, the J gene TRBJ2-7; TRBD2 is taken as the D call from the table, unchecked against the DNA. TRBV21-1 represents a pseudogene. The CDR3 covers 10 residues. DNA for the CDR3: TGTGCCAGCAGCAAGAGCGAGCAGTACTTC. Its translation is CASSKSEQYF.

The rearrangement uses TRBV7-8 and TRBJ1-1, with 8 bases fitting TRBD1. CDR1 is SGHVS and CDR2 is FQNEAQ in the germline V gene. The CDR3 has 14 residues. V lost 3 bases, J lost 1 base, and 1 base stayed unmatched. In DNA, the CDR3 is TGTGCCAGCAGCTTCGGACAGGGGAACACTGAAGCTTTCTTT. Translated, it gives CASSFGQGNTEAFF.